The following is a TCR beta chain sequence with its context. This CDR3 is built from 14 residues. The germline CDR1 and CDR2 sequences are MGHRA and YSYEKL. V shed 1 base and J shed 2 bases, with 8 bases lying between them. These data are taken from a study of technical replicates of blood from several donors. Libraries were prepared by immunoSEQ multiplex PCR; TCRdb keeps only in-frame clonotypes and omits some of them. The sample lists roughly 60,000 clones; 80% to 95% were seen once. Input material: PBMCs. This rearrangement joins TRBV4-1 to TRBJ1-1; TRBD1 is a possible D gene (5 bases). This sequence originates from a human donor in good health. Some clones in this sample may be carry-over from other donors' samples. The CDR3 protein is CASSQVRDNTEAFF. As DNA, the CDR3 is TGCGCCAGCAGCCAAGTCAGGGATAACACTGAAGCTTTCTTT.